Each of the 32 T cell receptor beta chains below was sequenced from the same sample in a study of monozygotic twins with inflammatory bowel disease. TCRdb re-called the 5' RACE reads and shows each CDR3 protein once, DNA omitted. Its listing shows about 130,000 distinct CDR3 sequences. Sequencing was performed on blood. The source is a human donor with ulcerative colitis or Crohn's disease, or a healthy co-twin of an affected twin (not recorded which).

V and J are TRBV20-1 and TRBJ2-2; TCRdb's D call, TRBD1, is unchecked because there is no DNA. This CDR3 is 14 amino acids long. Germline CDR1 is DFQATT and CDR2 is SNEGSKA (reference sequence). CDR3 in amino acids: CGARTGGDTGELFF.

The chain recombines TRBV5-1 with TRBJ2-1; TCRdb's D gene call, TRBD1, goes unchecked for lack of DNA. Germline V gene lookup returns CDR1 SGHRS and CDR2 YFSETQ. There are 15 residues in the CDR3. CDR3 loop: CASSWSLPGGNEQFF.

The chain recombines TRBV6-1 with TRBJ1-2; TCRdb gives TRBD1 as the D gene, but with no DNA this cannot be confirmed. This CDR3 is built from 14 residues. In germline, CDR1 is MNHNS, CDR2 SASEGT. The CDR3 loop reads CASSEGTGRYGYTF.

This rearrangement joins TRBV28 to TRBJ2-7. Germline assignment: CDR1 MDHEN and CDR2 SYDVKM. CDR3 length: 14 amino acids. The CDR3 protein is CASSLWTGPYEQYF.

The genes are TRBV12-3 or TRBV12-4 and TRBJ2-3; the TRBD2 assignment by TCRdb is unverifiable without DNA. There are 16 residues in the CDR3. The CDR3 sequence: CASSHRLSLAGLTQYF.

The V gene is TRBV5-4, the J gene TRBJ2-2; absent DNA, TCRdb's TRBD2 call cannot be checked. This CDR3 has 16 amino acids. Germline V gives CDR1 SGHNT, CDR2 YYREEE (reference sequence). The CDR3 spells CASSLAPAEHTGELFF.

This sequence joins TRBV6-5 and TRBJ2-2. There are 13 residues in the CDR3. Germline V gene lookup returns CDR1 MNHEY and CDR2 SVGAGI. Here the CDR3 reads CASSYEVTGELFF.

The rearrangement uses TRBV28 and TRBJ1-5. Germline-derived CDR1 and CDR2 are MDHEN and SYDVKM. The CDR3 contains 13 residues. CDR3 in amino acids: CASTSSPNQPQHF.

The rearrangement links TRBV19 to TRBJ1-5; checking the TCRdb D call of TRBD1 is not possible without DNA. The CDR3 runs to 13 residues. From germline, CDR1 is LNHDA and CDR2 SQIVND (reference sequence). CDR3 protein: CASSGQGYQPQHF.

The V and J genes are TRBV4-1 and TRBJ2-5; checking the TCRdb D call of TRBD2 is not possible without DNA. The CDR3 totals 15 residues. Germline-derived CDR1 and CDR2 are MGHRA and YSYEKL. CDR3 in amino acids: CASSQVAGVRETQYF.

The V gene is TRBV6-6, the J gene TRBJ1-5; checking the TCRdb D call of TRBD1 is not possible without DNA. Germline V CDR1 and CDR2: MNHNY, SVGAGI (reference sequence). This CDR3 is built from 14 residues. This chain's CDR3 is CASSGRGRFQPQHF.

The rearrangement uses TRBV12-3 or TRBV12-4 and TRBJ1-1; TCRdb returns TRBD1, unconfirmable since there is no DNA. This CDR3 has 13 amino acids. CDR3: CASSSTQGAEAFF.

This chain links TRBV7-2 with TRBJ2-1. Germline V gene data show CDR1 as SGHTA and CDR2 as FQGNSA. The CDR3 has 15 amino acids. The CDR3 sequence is CASSLGRASYNEQFF. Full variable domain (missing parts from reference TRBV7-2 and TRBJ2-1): GAGVSQSPSNKVTEKGKDVELRCDPISGHTALYWYRQSLGQGLEFLIYFQGNSAPDKSGLPSDRFSAERTGGSVSTLTIQRTQQEDSAVYLCASSLGRASYNEQFFGPGTRLTVL.

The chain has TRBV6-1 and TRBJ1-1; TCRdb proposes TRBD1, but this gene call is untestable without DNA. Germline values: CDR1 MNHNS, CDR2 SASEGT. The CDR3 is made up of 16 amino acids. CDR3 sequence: CASSRGQGAISTEAFF.

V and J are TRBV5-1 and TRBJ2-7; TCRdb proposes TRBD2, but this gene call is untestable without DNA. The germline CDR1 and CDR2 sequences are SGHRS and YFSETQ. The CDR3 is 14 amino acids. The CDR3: CASSLAGVNYEQYF. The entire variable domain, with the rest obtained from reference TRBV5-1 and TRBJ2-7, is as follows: KAGVTQTPRYLIKTRGQQVTLSCSPISGHRSVSWYQQTPGQGLQFLFEYFSETQRNKGNFPGRFSGRQFSNSRSEMNVSTLELGDSALYLCASSLAGVNYEQYFGPGTRLTVT.

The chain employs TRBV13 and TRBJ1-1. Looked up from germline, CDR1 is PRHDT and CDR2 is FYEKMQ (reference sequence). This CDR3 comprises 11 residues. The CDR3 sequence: CASNLAAEAFF.

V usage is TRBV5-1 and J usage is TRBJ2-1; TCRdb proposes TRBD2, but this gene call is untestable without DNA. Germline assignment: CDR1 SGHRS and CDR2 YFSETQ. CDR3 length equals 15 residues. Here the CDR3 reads CASSLALAVDNEQFF.

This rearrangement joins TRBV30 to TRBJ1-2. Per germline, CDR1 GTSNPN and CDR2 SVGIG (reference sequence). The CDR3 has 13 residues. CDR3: CAWSEAEIYGYTF.

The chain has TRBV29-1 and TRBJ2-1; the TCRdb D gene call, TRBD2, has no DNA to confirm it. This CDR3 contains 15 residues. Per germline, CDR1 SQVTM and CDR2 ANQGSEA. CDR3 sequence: CSFISLQGLYNEQFF.

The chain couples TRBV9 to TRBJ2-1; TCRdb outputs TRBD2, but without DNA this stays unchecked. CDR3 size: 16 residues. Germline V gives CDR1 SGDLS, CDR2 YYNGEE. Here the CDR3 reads CASSGFSGTSYNEQFF.

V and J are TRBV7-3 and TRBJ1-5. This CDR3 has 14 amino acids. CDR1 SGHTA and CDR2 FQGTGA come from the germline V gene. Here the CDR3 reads CASSATASNQPQHF.

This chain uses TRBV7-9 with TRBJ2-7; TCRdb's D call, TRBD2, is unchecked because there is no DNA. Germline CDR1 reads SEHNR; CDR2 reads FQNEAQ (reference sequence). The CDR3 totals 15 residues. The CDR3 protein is CASSPQAGGGYEQYF.

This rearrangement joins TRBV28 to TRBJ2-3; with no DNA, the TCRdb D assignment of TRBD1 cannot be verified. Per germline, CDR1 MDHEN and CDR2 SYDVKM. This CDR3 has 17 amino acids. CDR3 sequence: CASSPSYGTGMTDTQYF.

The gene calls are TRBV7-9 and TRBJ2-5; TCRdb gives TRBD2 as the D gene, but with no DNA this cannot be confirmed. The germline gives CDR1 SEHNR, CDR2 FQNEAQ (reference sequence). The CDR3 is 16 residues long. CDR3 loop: CASSLPRFEGQETQYF. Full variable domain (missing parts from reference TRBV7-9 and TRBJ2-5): DTGVSQNPRHKITKRGQNVTFRCDPISEHNRLYWYRQTLGQGPEFLTYFQNEAQLEKSRLLSDRFSAERPKGSFSTLEIQRTEQGDSAMYLCASSLPRFEGQETQYFGPGTRLLVL.

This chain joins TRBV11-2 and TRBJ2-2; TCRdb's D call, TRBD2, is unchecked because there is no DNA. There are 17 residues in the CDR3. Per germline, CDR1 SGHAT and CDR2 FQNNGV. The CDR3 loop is CASSLDGLAVNTGELFF.

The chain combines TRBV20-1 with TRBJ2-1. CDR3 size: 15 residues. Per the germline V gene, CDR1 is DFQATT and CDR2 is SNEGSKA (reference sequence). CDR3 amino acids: CSAPVTGFSYNEQFF.

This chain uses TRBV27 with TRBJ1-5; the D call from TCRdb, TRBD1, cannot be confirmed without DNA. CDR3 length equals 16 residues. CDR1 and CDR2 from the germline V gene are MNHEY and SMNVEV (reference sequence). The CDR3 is CASSLWAGGEDQPQHF.

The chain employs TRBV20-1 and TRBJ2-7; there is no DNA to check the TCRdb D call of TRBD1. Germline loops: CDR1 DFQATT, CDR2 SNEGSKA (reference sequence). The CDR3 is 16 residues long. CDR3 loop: CSARDPMTGGSYEQYF.

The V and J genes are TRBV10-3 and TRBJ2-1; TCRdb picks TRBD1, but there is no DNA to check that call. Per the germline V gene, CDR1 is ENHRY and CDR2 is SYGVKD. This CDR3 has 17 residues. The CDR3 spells CAISDPGVQSSYNEQFF.

CDR3 sequence: CSAQGDSNQPQHF. The chain recombines TRBV20-1 with TRBJ1-5; the TCRdb D gene call, TRBD1, has no DNA to confirm it. The germline CDR1 and CDR2 sequences are DFQATT and SNEGSKA (reference sequence). The CDR3 loop spans 13 amino acids.

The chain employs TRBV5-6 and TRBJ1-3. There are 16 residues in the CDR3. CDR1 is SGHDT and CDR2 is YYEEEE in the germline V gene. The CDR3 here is CASSLGPLPSGNTIYF.

The CDR3 spells CAISEVRSGDTQYF. V is TRBV10-3 and J is TRBJ2-3. Germline V gene sequence: CDR1 ENHRY, CDR2 SYGVKD. The CDR3 is 14 amino acids.